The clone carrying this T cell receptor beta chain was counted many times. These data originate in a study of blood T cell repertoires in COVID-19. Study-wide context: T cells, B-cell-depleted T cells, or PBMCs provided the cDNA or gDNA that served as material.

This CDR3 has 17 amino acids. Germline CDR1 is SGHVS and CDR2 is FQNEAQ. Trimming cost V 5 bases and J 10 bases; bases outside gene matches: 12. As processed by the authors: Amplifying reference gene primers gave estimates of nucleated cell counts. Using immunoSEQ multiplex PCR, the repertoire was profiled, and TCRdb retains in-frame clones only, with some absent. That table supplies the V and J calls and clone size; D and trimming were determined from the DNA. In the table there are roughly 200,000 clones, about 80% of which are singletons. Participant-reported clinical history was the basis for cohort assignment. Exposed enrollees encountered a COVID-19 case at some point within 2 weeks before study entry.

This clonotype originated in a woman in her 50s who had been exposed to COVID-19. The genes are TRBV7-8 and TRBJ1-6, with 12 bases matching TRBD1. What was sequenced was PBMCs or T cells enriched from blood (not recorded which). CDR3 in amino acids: CASSTKGTGGSHSPLHF. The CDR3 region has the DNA TGTGCCAGCAGCACAAAGGGGACAGGGGGCTCGCACTCACCCCTCCACTTT. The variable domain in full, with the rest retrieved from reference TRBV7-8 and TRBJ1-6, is GAGVSQSPRYKVAKRGQDVALRCDPISGHVSLFWYQQALGQGPEFLTYFQNEAQLDKSGLPSDRFFAERPEGSVSTLKIQRTQQEDSAVYLCASSTKGTGGSHSPLHFGNGTRLTVT.